This T cell receptor beta chain was observed in a study of naive and memory T cell subsets. Both TRBC1 and TRBC2 were covered by a beta constant-region primer of two equimolar oligonucleotides. TCRdb reanalysed the UMI-ligation and nested PCR reads using MiXCR and keeps one entry per CDR3 protein. Here the sample spans around 160,000 distinct CDR3 sequences, about a sixth being singletons. Per germline, CDR1 LGHDT and CDR2 YNNKEL (reference sequence). With 0 bases removed from V and 1 base from J, the gap between germline ends came to 15 bases. This CDR3 is built from 17 residues. Separate alpha and beta amplification began at the second PCR step. Cells stained for CD3, CD4, CD8, CD45RA, CD27 and viability were sorted into four CD45RA/CD27 subsets.

Sequencing used naive CD4+ T cells from blood. The rearrangement uses TRBV3-1 and TRBJ2-5, with D perhaps TRBD2 (6 bases). This clonotype originated in a human donor in good health. CDR3 sequence reads: CASSQDWVAGSQETQYF. As DNA, the CDR3 is TGTGCCAGCAGCCAAGATTGGGTGGCGGGAAGCCAAGAGACCCAGTACTTC.